These 18 T cell receptor beta chains came from one sample sequenced in a study of T cells in tuberculosis. Using immunoSEQ multiplex PCR, the repertoire was profiled, and TCRdb retains in-frame clones only, with some absent. The sample lists 25,000 to 35,000 clones, 90% occurring once. The sequenced sample consisted of PBMCs. The receptors here all came from a donor between 10 and 35 years old with latent tuberculosis or without tuberculosis infection.

In nucleotides, the CDR3 is TGTGCCAGCAGTTCCAGACTAGGCCCCACAGATACGCAGTATTTT. This sequence encodes CASSSRLGPTDTQYF. The chain employs TRBV27 and TRBJ2-3; possible D gene TRBD2, 6 bases. Between the trimmed V and J ends, which lost 4 bases and 2 bases, there was a span of 13 bases. This CDR3 is built from 15 residues. Per germline, CDR1 MNHEY and CDR2 SMNVEV (reference sequence).

The CDR3 bases are TGTGCCAGCAGCCCCCGTGCGACAACTGAAAAACTGTTTTTT. Its translation is CASSPRATTEKLFF. The V call is TRBV7-9, the J call TRBJ1-4; D is uncertain. Germline loops: CDR1 SEHNR, CDR2 FQNEAQ (reference sequence). The CDR3 has 14 residues. The ends were cut back, 5 bases at V and 7 bases at J, with 14 bases in the middle.

The V call is TRBV7-6, the J call TRBJ1-1; D gene ambiguous. The V end lost 5 bases, the J end lost 6 bases, and 10 bases lay between the germline ends. There are 12 residues in the CDR3. CDR1 is SGHVS and CDR2 is FNYEAQ in the germline V gene. The CDR3 region is CASSPRGSEAFF. The CDR3 nucleotides read TGTGCCAGCAGCCCCCGGGGTTCTGAAGCTTTCTTT.

The gene calls are TRBV6-5 and TRBJ2-1; 8 bases are a match to TRBD2. The CDR3 length is 15 residues. Trimming cost V 2 bases and J 3 bases; bases outside gene matches: 3. The germline gives CDR1 MNHEY, CDR2 SVGAGI. CDR3 region: CASSYGGGSYNEQFF. CDR3 in DNA: TGTGCCAGCAGTTACGGCGGGGGGAGCTACAATGAGCAGTTCTTC.

This chain's CDR3 is CASSLAQGGVTFEQYF. In nucleotides, the CDR3 is TGTGCCAGCAGCTTAGCTCAGGGCGGTGTTACTTTTGAGCAGTACTTC. The V and J genes are TRBV7-9 and TRBJ2-7; D perhaps matches TRBD1 (5 bases). This CDR3 spans 16 amino acids. Germline V gene data show CDR1 as SEHNR and CDR2 as FQNEAQ (reference sequence). The germline V and J ends were trimmed by 0 bases and 7 bases, with 19 bases remaining between them.

This clone has only one observation. The V gene is TRBV5-6, the J gene TRBJ1-6; 9 bases are a match to TRBD1. CDR1 SGHDT and CDR2 YYEEEE come from the germline V gene. V lost 3 bases and J lost 9; bases outside the gene matches: 4. This CDR3 has 14 amino acids. CDR3 protein: CASSSGQGSSPLHF. Written as DNA, the CDR3 is TGTGCCAGCAGCTCGGGACAGGGAAGTTCACCCCTCCACTTT.

This clone is a singleton in its sample. V gene TRBV5-1 combines with J gene TRBJ2-3; the D is unclear. The CDR3 extends over 15 amino acids. The germline V and J ends were trimmed by 6 bases and 4 bases, with 18 bases remaining between them. CDR1 is SGHRS, CDR2 YFSETQ, per germline. CDR3 region: CASIPSSGSPDTQYF. DNA of the CDR3: TGCGCCAGCATCCCCTCATCAGGTTCACCAGATACGCAGTATTTT.

This clone has a single count. The chain employs TRBV19 and TRBJ2-1; perhaps TRBD1 as D (7 bases). CDR3 length equals 13 residues. Germline V gene sequence: CDR1 LNHDA, CDR2 SQIVND (reference sequence). The CDR3 protein is CAVGRGAYNEQFF. CDR3 sequence (DNA): TGTGCAGTGGGCAGGGGGGCCTACAATGAGCAGTTCTTC.

The chain is built from TRBV5-1 and TRBJ1-6; perhaps TRBD1 as D (5 bases). The CDR3 is 18 residues long. CDR1 is SGHRS, CDR2 YFSETQ, per germline. Trimming shortened V by 4 bases and J by 0 bases, and 17 bases separated the two germline ends. CDR3 coding DNA: TGCGCCAGCAGCCCACGGGGGTCGGAGGGCTCCTATAATTCACCCCTCCACTTT. This gives the protein CASSPRGSEGSYNSPLHF.

The table lists this clone with a few counts. The chain is built from TRBV7-9 and TRBJ2-7; TRBD2 might be the D (5 bases). Trimming took off 6 bases at V and 2 bases at J, with 11 bases between the two ends. The germline V gene encodes CDR1 SEHNR and CDR2 FQNEAQ (reference sequence). The CDR3 extends over 13 amino acids. The CDR3 DNA follows: TGTGCCAGCAGGCGGGCCAGAGCCTACGAGCAGTACTTC. This codes for CASRRARAYEQYF.

J is TRBJ1-2 and V is TRBV10-2; 8 nucleotides match TRBD1. In germline, CDR1 is WSHSY, CDR2 SAAADI. V lost 4 bases and J lost 8; bases outside the gene matches: 6. The length of the CDR3 is 13 residues. CDR3 DNA: TGCGCCAGCAGTGGACAGGGGATTAGGGGCTACACCTTC. It translates to CASSGQGIRGYTF.

J is TRBJ2-3 and V is TRBV29-1; maybe TRBD2 (5 bases). V lost 4 bases and J lost 5, with 10 bases in between. Germline-derived CDR1 and CDR2 are SQVTM and ANQGSEA. The CDR3 extends over 12 amino acids. CDR3: CSVAGIRDTQYF. CDR3 sequence (DNA): TGCAGCGTTGCGGGGATCAGAGATACGCAGTATTTT.

V usage is TRBV6-1 and J usage is TRBJ1-1; D is unresolved. V was clipped by 2 bases and J by 1 base, with 8 bases between them. The CDR3 is 14 amino acids. Germline CDR1 is MNHNS and CDR2 is SASEGT. The CDR3, as DNA: TGTGCCAGCAGTGAACGGGAAGAGAACACTGAAGCTTTCTTT. Protein product: CASSEREENTEAFF.

The V gene is TRBV9, the J gene TRBJ1-1; 7 bases are shared with TRBD1. CDR1 and CDR2 from the germline V gene are SGDLS and YYNGEE. V lost 4 bases to trimming and J lost 7 bases; unmatched junction nucleotides: 7. There are 13 residues in the CDR3. CDR3 region: CASSTSGTVEAFF. The CDR3 DNA reads TGTGCCAGCAGCACCTCCGGGACAGTTGAAGCTTTCTTT.

The gene calls are TRBV7-3 and TRBJ2-1; perhaps TRBD1 as D (5 bases). This CDR3 region has 13 residues. Trimming pared 5 bases from V and 4 bases from J, leaving 9 bases between. Per germline, CDR1 SGHTA and CDR2 FQGTGA. CDR3 nucleotide sequence: TGTGCCAGCAGCACGACAGTTTACAATGAGCAGTTCTTC. It encodes CASSTTVYNEQFF.

The chain combines TRBV5-1 with TRBJ2-7, with 9 nucleotides matching TRBD2. Germline loops: CDR1 SGHRS, CDR2 YFSETQ. The CDR3 is 17 amino acids. J lost 4 bases, V lost 5 bases, and 16 bases had no gene match. The chain's CDR3 is CASRLRGGKPQAYEQYF. CDR3 bases: TGCGCCAGCAGGTTGCGGGGGGGAAAACCCCAGGCGTACGAGCAGTACTTC.

The gene calls are TRBV6-4 and TRBJ2-7, with 8 bases aligning to TRBD1. J gave up 3 bases and V 6 bases, and 7 bases lay outside the gene matches. Germline V gene lookup returns CDR1 MRHNA and CDR2 SNTAGT. This CDR3 has 14 residues. In DNA, the CDR3 is TGTGCCAGCAGGGGGGACAGGACGAACTACGAGCAGTACTTC. This gives the protein CASRGDRTNYEQYF.

The chain carries TRBV25-1 and TRBJ2-2, with TRBD1 matching over 8 bases. CDR3 length equals 15 residues. CDR1 MGHDK and CDR2 SYGVNS come from the germline V gene. With 6 bases clipped from V and 6 bases from J, the junction kept 9 bases outside the gene matches. The CDR3 nucleotides are TGTGCCAGCAGCCTAAGCCCGACAGGGGCCGGGGAGCTGTTTTTT. Protein product: CASSLSPTGAGELFF.